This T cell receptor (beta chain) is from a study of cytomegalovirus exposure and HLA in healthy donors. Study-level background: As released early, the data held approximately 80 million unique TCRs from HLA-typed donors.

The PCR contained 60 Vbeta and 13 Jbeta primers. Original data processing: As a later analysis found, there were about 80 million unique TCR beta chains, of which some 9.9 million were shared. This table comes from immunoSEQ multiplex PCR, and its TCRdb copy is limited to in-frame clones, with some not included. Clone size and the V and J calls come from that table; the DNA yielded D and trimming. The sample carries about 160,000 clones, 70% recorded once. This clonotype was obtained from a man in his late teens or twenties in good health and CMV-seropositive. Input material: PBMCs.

The CDR3 nucleotides are TGTGCCAGCAGTCTGGGACATTTGATTAAGACCCAGTACTTC. Its translation: CASSLGHLIKTQYF. This chain uses TRBV28 with TRBJ2-5, with D perhaps TRBD1 (6 bases). Germline assignment: CDR1 MDHEN and CDR2 SYDVKM. The CDR3 loop spans 14 amino acids. The germline V and J ends were trimmed by 5 bases and 6 bases, with 16 bases remaining between them.